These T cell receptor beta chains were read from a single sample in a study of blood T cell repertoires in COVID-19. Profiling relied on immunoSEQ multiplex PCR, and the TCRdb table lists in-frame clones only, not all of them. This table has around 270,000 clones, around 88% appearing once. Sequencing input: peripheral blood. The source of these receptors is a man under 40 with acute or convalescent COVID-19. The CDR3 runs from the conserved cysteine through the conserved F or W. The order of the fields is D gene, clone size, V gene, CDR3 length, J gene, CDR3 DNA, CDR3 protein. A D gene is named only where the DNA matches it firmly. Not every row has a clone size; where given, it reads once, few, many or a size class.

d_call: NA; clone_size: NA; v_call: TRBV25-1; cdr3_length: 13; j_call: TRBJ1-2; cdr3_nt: TGTGCCAGCACCTCTTCAGGGAACTATGGCTACACCTTC; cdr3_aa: CASTSSGNYGYTF
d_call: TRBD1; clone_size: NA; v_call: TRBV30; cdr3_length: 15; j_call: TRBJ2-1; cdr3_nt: TGTGCCTGGAGTGTACGGGACAGGGACTACAATGAGCAGTTCTTC; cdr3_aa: CAWSVRDRDYNEQFF
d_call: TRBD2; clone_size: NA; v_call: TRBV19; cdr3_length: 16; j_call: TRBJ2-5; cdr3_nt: TGTGCCAGTAGTACCAAGACTAGCGGGGGCCAAGAGACCCAGTACTTC; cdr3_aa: CASSTKTSGGQETQYF
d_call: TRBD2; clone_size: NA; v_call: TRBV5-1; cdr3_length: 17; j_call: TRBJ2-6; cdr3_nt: TGCGCCACCCTGGGACTAGCATTCGGATCTGGGGCCAACGTCCTGACTTTC; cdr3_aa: CATLGLAFGSGANVLTF
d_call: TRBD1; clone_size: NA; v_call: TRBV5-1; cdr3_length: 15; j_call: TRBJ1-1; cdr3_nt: TGCGCCAGCAGCTTGGGGGACAGGGGGCCCACTGAAGCTTTCTTT; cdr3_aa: CASSLGDRGPTEAFF
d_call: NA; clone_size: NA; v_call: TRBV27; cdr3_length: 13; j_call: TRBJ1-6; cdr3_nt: TGTGCCAGCAGTTCAGGGGTTGATTCACCCCTCCACTTT; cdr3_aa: CASSSGVDSPLHF
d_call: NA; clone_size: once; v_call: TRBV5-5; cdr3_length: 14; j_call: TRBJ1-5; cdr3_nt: TGTGCCAGCAGCTCCCCGGGTAGCAATCAGCCCCAGCATTTT; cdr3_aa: CASSSPGSNQPQHF
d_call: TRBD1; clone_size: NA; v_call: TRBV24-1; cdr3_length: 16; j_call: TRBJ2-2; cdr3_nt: TGTGCCACCAGTGAATCCGGGACAGGGCGAACCGGGGAGCTGTTTTTT; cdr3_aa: CATSESGTGRTGELFF
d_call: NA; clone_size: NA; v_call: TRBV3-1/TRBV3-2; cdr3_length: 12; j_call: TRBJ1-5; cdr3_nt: TGTGCCAGCAGCCAGGGCGATCAGCCCCAGCATTTT; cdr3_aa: CASSQGDQPQHF
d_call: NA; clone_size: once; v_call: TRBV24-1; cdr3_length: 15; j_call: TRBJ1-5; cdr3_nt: TGTGCCACCAGTGACCCGGGTGAGGGCAATCAGCCCCAGCATTTT; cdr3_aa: CATSDPGEGNQPQHF
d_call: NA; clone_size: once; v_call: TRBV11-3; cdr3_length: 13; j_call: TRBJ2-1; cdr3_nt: TGTGCCAGCAGCTTCGGGATAAACAATGAGCAGTTCTTC; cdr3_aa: CASSFGINNEQFF
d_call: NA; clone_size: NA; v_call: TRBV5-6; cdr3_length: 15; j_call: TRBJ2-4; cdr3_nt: TGTGCCAGCAGCTTACCGGGAGAGGCCAAAAACATTCAGTACTTC; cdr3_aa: CASSLPGEAKNIQYF
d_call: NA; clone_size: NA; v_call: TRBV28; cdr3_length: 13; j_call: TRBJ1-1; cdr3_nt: TGTGCCAGCAGCGTGACCGGGGTACAGGGAGCTTTCTTT; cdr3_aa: CASSVTGVQGAFF
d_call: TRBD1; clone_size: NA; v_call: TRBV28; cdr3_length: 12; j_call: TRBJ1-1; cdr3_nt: TGTGCCAGCAGCCATTGGACAGGTGAAGCTTTCTTT; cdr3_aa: CASSHWTGEAFF
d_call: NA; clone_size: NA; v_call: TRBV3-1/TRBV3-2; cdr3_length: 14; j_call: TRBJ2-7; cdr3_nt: TGTGCCAGCAGCCAAGACAGGGGCTCCTACGAGCAGTACTTC; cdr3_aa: CASSQDRGSYEQYF
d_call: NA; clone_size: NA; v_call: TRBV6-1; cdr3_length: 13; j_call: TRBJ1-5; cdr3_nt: TGTGCCAGCAGTGAAAACTTGCAGGGTACCCAGCATTTT; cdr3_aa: CASSENLQGTQHF
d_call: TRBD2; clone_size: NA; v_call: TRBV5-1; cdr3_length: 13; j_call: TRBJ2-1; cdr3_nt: TGCGCCAGCAGCCCCGGACTAGCGGGGGGCCTCTTCTTC; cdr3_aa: CASSPGLAGGLFF
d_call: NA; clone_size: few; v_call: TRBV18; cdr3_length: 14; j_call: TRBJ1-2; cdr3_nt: TGTGCCAGCTCACGAAACAGAGCCGACTATGGCTACACCTTC; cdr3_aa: CASSRNRADYGYTF
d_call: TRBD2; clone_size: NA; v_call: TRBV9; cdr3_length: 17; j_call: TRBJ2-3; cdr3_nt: TGTGCCAGCAGCGTAGCTGCACTAGCGGGGGCACGTAATACGCAGTATTTT; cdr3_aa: CASSVAALAGARNTQYF
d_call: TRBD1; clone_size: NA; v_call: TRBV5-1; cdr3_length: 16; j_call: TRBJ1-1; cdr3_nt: TGCGCCAGCAGCTTCGATTCCGGGACAGGGAGAACTGAAGCTTTCTTT; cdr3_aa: CASSFDSGTGRTEAFF
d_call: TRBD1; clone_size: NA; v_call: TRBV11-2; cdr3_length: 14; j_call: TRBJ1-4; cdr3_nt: TGTGCCAGCAACCCAGGGACAGGCTCTGAAAAACTGTTTTTT; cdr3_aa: CASNPGTGSEKLFF
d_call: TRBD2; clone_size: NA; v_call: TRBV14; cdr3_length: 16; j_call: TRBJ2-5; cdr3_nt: TGTGCCAGCAGCCAAGAGTGGACTAGGGTTCAAGAGACCCAGTACTTC; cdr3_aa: CASSQEWTRVQETQYF
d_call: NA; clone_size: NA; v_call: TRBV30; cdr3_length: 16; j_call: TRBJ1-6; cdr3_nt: TGTGCCTGGGGTTTCTCCTCGAGCTCCTATAATTCACCCCTCCACTTT; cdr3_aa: CAWGFSSSSYNSPLHF
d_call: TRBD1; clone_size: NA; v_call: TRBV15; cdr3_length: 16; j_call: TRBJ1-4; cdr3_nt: TGTGCCACCAGCAGAGTATTACAGGGGTCTAATGAAAAACTGTTTTTT; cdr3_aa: CATSRVLQGSNEKLFF
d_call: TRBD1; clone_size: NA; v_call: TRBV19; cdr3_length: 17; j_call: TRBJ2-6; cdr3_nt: TGTGCCTCTCATAAAGGACAGGGGGCATCCGGGGCCAACGTCCTGACTTTC; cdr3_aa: CASHKGQGASGANVLTF
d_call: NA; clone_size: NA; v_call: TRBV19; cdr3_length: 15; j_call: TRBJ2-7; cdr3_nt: TGTGCCAGTAGTTTTGAATGGGGCATGGCTAACGAGCAGTACTTC; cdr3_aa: CASSFEWGMANEQYF
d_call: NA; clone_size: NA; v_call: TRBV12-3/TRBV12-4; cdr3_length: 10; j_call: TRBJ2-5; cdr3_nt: TGTGCCAGAAGCTTAGAGACCCAGTACTTC; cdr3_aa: CARSLETQYF
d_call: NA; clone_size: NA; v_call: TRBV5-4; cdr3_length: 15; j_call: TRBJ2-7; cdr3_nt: TGTGCCAGCAGACCGGAGGGGGGGCAGGGCTACGAGCAGTACTTC; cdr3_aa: CASRPEGGQGYEQYF
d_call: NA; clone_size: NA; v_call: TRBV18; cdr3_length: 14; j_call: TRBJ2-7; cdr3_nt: TGTGCCAGCTCACCGGACACGGTCTCCTACGAGCAGTACTTC; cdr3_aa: CASSPDTVSYEQYF
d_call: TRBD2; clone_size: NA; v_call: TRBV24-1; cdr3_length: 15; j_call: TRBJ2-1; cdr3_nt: TGTGCCACCAGTGAGAATAGCGGGAGGGCAAATGAGCAGTTCTTC; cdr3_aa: CATSENSGRANEQFF
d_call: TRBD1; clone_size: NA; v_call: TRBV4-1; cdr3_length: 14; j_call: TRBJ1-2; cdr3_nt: TGCGCCAGCAGCCCCGGACAGGATTGGGATGGCTACACCTTC; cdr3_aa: CASSPGQDWDGYTF
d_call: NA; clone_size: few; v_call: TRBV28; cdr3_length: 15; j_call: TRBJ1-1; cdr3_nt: TGTGCCAGCAGTTTGATTTGGGGGGGCATCACTGAAGCTTTCTTT; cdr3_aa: CASSLIWGGITEAFF
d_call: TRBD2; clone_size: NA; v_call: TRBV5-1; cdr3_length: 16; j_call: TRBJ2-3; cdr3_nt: TGCGCCAGCAGCAATGGCGGGACTAGCGACTCAGATACGCAGTATTTT; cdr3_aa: CASSNGGTSDSDTQYF
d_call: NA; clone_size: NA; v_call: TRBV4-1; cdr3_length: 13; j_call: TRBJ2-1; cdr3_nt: TGCGCCAGCAGCCAAGTATATTTTCACCTAGCGTTCTTC; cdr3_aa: CASSQVYFHLAFF
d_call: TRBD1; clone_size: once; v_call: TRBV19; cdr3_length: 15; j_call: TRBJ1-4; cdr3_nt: TGTGCCAGTAGTATGGGACAGGCAACTAATGAAAAACTGTTTTTT; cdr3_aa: CASSMGQATNEKLFF
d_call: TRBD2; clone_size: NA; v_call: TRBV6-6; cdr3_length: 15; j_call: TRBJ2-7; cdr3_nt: TGTGCCAGCAGTCAGGGAACTAGCGGACCCTACGAGCAGTACTTC; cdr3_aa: CASSQGTSGPYEQYF
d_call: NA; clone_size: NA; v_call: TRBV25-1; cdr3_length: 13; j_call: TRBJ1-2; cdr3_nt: TGTGCCAGCAGAAAAGACAGGAACTATGGCTACACCTTC; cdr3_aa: CASRKDRNYGYTF
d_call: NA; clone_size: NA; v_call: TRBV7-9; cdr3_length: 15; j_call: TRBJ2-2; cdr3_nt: TGTGCCAGCAGCCTTCGAGGAGAGAACACCGGGGAGCTGTTTTTT; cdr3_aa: CASSLRGENTGELFF
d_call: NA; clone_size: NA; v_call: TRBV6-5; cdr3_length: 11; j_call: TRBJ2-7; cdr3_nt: TGTGCCAGCAGTACCCTCGGCGAGCAGTACTTC; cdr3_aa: CASSTLGEQYF
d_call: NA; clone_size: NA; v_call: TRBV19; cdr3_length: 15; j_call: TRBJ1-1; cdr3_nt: TGTGCCAGTAAAAATCGGCAGGCACCGAACACTGAAGCTTTCTTT; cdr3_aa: CASKNRQAPNTEAFF
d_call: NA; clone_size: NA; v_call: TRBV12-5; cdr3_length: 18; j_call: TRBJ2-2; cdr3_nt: TGTGCTAGTGGATTCCTCGGACAGCCCCCGCCGAACACCGGGGAGCTGTTTTTT; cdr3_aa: CASGFLGQPPPNTGELFF
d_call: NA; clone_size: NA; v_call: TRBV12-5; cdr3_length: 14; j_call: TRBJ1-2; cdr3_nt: TGTGCTAGTGGTTTGGGGAATTTACAGGGAAGCTACACCTTC; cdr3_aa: CASGLGNLQGSYTF
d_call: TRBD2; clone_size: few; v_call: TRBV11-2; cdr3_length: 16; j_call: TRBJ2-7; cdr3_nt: TGTGCCAGCAGCCCCCCGGGACTAGCGGGAGGATACGAGCAGTACTTC; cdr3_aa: CASSPPGLAGGYEQYF
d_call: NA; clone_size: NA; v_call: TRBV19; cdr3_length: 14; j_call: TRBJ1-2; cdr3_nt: TGTGCCAGTAGTATAGATCTCAGGGGATATGGCTACACCTTC; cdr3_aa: CASSIDLRGYGYTF